Reported below is one T cell receptor (beta chain). Its antigen is undetermined. The data originate from a study of vaccination and CD4 T cells after COVID-19. In the study overall: Six males and four females, two of them Hispanic, were enrolled as convalescents. Overlapping spike peptides of SARS-CoV-2, HCoV-NL63, HCoV-OC43 and HCoV-229E were used, and cells were stimulated with them.

Regarding treatment: roughly ten-day PBMC culture with coronavirus spike peptide pools or control peptides (ViraFEST assay). ViraFEST enlarged antigen-specific T cell populations with peptide pools and afterwards sequenced TCRs. Cultured CD4+ T cell DNA was sequenced using the Oncomine TCR Beta short-read assay. TCRdb used MiXCR to reprocess the PCR reads, holding one entry per CDR3 protein. The table lists 8,000 to 10,000 distinct CDR3 sequences, 60% to 70% of them singletons. The TCR sequence derives from a human donor who had recovered from COVID-19. Sequenced input: CD4+ T cells from blood, cultured in vitro.

The DNA for the CDR3 is TGTGCCAGCAGGGTCTCGGGACAGGGAGGGGAGACCCAGTACTTC. This sequence encodes CASRVSGQGGETQYF. The rearrangement joins TRBV6-1 to TRBJ2-5; TRBD1 matches at 9 bases. The junction had 10 bases not matched to a gene; V was cut back by 6 bases and J by 5 bases. Germline CDR1 MNHNS, CDR2 SASEGT. The CDR3 runs to 15 residues.